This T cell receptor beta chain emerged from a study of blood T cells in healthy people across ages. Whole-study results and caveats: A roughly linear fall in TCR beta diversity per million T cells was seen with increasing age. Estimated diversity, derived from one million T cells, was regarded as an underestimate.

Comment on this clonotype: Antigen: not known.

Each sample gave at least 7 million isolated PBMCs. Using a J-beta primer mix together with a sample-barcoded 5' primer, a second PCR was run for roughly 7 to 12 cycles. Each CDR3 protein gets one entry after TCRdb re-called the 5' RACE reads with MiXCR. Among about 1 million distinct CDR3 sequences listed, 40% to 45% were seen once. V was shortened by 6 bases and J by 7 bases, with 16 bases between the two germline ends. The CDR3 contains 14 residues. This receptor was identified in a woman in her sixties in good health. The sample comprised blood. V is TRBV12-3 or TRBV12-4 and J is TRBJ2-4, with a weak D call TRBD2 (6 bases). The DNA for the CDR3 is TGTGCCAGCAGGCGGGGTCCAAGGACGAACATTCAGTACTTC. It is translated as CASRRGPRTNIQYF.